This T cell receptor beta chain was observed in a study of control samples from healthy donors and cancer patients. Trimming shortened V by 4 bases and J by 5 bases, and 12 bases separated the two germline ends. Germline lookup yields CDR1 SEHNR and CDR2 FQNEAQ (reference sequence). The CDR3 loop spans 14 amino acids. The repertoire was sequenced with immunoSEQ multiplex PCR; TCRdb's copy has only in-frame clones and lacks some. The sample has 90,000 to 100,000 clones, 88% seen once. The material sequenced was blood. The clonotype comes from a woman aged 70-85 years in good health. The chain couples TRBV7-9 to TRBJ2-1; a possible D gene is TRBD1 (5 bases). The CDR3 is CASSSSGPHNEQFF. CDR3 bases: TGTGCCAGCAGCTCTTCAGGGCCCCACAATGAGCAGTTCTTC.